These T cell receptor beta chains were read from a single sample in a study of blood T cell repertoires in COVID-19. Assay used: immunoSEQ multiplex PCR; TCRdb lists only in-frame clones, some missing. The sample carries 200,000 to 250,000 clones, about three quarters recorded once. The material sequenced was peripheral blood. Source of these receptors: a woman aged 70-85 years with acute or convalescent COVID-19. CDR3s include the opening cysteine and the closing phenylalanine or tryptophan. The D gene is left open where the match is weak. Expanded clones get a size class; other rows say once, few or many, or leave the size out.

.	TRBJ2-7	TRBD2	TRBV7-2	CASSLVGGGVSYEQYF	TGTGCCAGCAGCTTAGTTGGCGGGGGGGTTTCCTACGAGCAGTACTTC
few	TRBJ1-2	.	TRBV10-3	CAISESTGTNYGYTF	TGTGCCATCAGTGAGTCTACAGGGACCAACTATGGCTACACCTTC
once	TRBJ2-3	.	TRBV10-3	CAINGGDTDTQYF	TGTGCCATCAACGGAGGAGACACAGATACGCAGTATTTT
.	TRBJ1-2	.	TRBV7-9	CASSKPGSGGYTF	TGTGCCAGCAGCAAACCGGGATCGGGGGGCTACACCTTC
once	TRBJ2-7	TRBD1	TRBV6-5	CASRLGQGSYEQYF	TGTGCCAGCAGGCTGGGACAGGGAAGCTACGAGCAGTACTTC
.	TRBJ2-1	.	TRBV6-6	CASSYSGLGEQFF	TGTGCCAGCAGTTACTCGGGCCTGGGTGAGCAGTTCTTC
few	TRBJ1-1	.	TRBV5-1	CASSLGDTRNTEAFF	TGCGCCAGCAGCTTGGGGGACACCAGGAACACTGAAGCTTTCTTT
once	TRBJ2-3	TRBD1	TRBV6-5	CASDTGATDTQYF	TGTGCCAGCGACACAGGGGCCACAGATACGCAGTATTTT
.	TRBJ1-1	TRBD1	TRBV29-1	CSAGTGRIEAFF	TGCAGCGCGGGGACAGGGCGTATTGAAGCTTTCTTT
.	TRBJ2-7	TRBD2	TRBV7-9	CASSLVSRGSYEQYF	TGTGCCAGCAGCTTAGTCTCGCGGGGGTCCTACGAGCAGTACTTC
.	TRBJ1-1	.	TRBV2	CASRVELTDTEAFF	TGTGCCAGCAGGGTCGAGCTAACGGACACTGAAGCTTTCTTT
.	TRBJ2-7	.	TRBV6-5	CATRARNDITYEQYF	TGTGCCACGAGGGCGCGAAACGACATAACCTACGAGCAGTACTTC
.	TRBJ2-7	TRBD2	TRBV4-3	CASSLSSGGASEQYF	TGCGCCAGCAGCCTATCAAGCGGGGGGGCGTCCGAGCAGTACTTC
once	TRBJ2-3	.	TRBV19	CASSRATADTQYF	TGTGCCAGTAGTAGGGCTACCGCAGATACGCAGTATTTT
few	TRBJ1-1	TRBD1	TRBV11-2	CASSLADSQGVRAFF	TGTGCCAGCAGCCTTGCCGACAGCCAGGGGGTGCGAGCTTTCTTT
.	TRBJ2-2	TRBD2	TRBV29-1	CSVVLAGGQAELFF	TGCAGCGTTGTTCTAGCGGGGGGGCAGGCAGAGCTGTTTTTT
.	TRBJ1-2	.	TRBV7-2	CASSLVVGGISGYTF	TGTGCCAGCAGCTTAGTTGTTGGCGGCATTAGTGGCTACACCTTC
once	TRBJ2-3	TRBD1	TRBV3-1/TRBV3-2	CASSRLLGQGATDTQYF	TGTGCCAGCAGCCGCCTCCTGGGACAGGGGGCAACAGATACGCAGTATTTT
.	TRBJ1-2	.	TRBV7-8	CASSLSRAYGYTF	TGTGCCAGCAGCTTAAGCAGGGCCTATGGCTACACCTTC
.	TRBJ2-3	TRBD2	TRBV7-2	CASSLAVSRGVTDTQYF	TGTGCCAGCAGCTTAGCCGTTTCGCGGGGGGTCACAGATACGCAGTATTTT
.	TRBJ2-7	TRBD1	TRBV7-2	CASSYNPQGARGEQYF	TGCGCCAGCAGCTATAATCCACAGGGGGCTAGGGGAGAGCAGTACTTC
.	TRBJ2-3	TRBD1	TRBV6-1	CASSVRTGGTGATDTQYF	TGTGCCAGCAGTGTCAGGACAGGGGGGACGGGAGCCACAGATACGCAGTATTTT
.	TRBJ1-4	TRBD1	TRBV10-3	CATRGLGTNEKLFF	TGTGCCACCAGGGGGCTTGGAACTAATGAAAAACTGTTTTTT
once	TRBJ2-6	TRBD2	TRBV19	CASSNLRTSGGISGANVLTF	TGTGCCAGTAGTAACCTAAGGACTAGCGGGGGAATCTCTGGGGCCAACGTCCTGACTTTC
.	TRBJ2-7	.	TRBV18	CASSPSGEQYF	TGTGCCAGCTCACCCTCGGGGGAGCAGTACTTC
.	TRBJ2-7	.	TRBV14	CASSQVGLPNSYEQYF	TGTGCCAGCAGCCAAGTCGGACTGCCTAACTCCTACGAGCAGTACTTC
few	TRBJ2-7	TRBD2	TRBV19	CASRRLAGGIYEQYF	TGTGCCAGTAGAAGACTAGCGGGGGGGATCTACGAGCAGTACTTC
.	TRBJ1-1	.	TRBV30	CAWSEGTQTGTEAFF	TGTGCCTGGAGTGAGGGCACTCAGACGGGAACTGAAGCTTTCTTT
.	TRBJ1-6	.	TRBV3-1/TRBV3-2	CASSQTQDSPLHF	TGTGCCAGCAGCCAAACCCAGGATTCACCCCTCCACTTT
.	TRBJ1-2	.	TRBV18	CASSSRTGIFYGYTF	TGTGCCAGCTCTTCGAGGACTGGGATCTTTTATGGCTACACCTTC
.	TRBJ1-2	.	TRBV6-5	CASSPRGYGYTF	TGTGCCAGCAGTCCCCGGGGTTATGGCTACACCTTC
.	TRBJ1-3	.	TRBV18	CASSPLLQGTSGNTIYF	TGTGCCAGCTCACCACTCCTTCAGGGGACCTCTGGAAACACCATATATTTT
.	TRBJ1-6	.	TRBV3-1/TRBV3-2	CASSLTGGGPHSPLHF	TGTGCCAGCAGCCTTACCGGCGGGGGTCCCCATTCACCCCTCCACTTT
.	TRBJ1-6	.	TRBV27	CASSFKSLNSPLHF	TGTGCCAGCAGTTTCAAGAGCCTCAATTCACCCCTCCACTTT
.	TRBJ1-2	TRBD1	TRBV7-8	CASSPMTGEYGYTF	TGTGCCAGCAGCCCGATGACAGGGGAATATGGCTACACCTTC
.	TRBJ2-3	TRBD2	TRBV2	CASSRGGDTDTQYF	TGTGCCAGCAGCCGCGGGGGGGACACAGATACGCAGTATTTT
.	TRBJ1-1	.	TRBV19	CASRRGYDATEAFF	TGTGCCAGCCGGAGGGGTTATGATGCCACTGAAGCTTTCTTT
.	TRBJ1-3	.	TRBV3-1/TRBV3-2	CASSQAARGSGNTIYF	TGTGCCAGCAGCCAAGCGGCACGGGGCTCTGGAAACACCATATATTTT
many	TRBJ1-3	.	TRBV7-9	CASSRTGSGNTIYF	TGTGCCAGCAGCAGGACTGGCTCTGGAAACACCATATATTTT
.	TRBJ2-1	.	TRBV9	CASSVDRQGEQFF	TGTGCCAGCAGCGTAGATAGACAAGGTGAGCAGTTCTTC
.	TRBJ1-2	.	TRBV6-6	CASSPPTGNYGYTF	TGTGCCAGCAGCCCCCCTACAGGCAACTATGGCTACACCTTC
few	TRBJ2-5	TRBD2	TRBV7-2	CASSDSISGGSQETQYF	TGTGCCAGCAGCGATAGTATCAGCGGGGGATCCCAAGAGACCCAGTACTTC
.	TRBJ2-5	.	TRBV11-3	CASSFGLRGAVETQYF	TGTGCCAGCAGCTTCGGGCTCAGGGGAGCTGTAGAGACCCAGTACTTC
.	TRBJ1-1	TRBD1	TRBV5-1	CASSYQTTTGGSGNTEAFF	TGCGCCAGCAGCTACCAGACGACGACAGGGGGGTCCGGGAACACTGAAGCTTTCTTT
.	TRBJ1-1	TRBD1	TRBV5-4	CASSLQGEGEAFF	TGTGCCAGCAGCCTACAGGGGGAGGGTGAAGCTTTCTTT
.	TRBJ1-1	.	TRBV15	CATSREQAKNTEAFF	TGTGCCACCAGCAGAGAGCAGGCGAAGAACACTGAAGCTTTCTTT
.	TRBJ2-1	.	TRBV5-1	CASNNGGRQGEQFF	TGCGCCAGCAATAACGGTGGACGGCAGGGTGAGCAGTTCTTC
.	TRBJ2-2	.	TRBV9	CASSETSNTGELFF	TGTGCCAGCAGTGAGACTTCGAACACCGGGGAGCTGTTTTTT
.	TRBJ1-1	.	TRBV6-6	CASRQAGTYSEAFF	TGTGCCAGCAGGCAAGCCGGGACATACTCTGAAGCTTTCTTT
.	TRBJ2-7	.	TRBV6-1	CASSEGSGPYEQYF	TGTGCCAGCAGTGAAGGATCAGGGCCCTACGAGCAGTACTTC
.	TRBJ2-1	.	TRBV10-1	CASSDRDSSRFF	TGCGCCAGCAGTGATCGCGACTCCTCCAGGTTCTTC
few	TRBJ2-1	.	TRBV27	CASSLGDTYYNEQFF	TGTGCCAGCAGTTTAGGTGACACCTACTACAATGAGCAGTTCTTC
once	TRBJ1-1	TRBD1	TRBV3-1/TRBV3-2	CASSQVNTGVTEAFF	TGTGCCAGCAGCCAAGTCAACACAGGGGTAACTGAAGCTTTCTTT
.	TRBJ1-5	.	TRBV12-1	CASIRDSSDQPQHF	TGTGCCAGCATTCGGGACAGCAGCGATCAGCCCCAGCATTTT
.	TRBJ2-3	TRBD1	TRBV6-1	CASSEGQGAADTQYF	TGTGCCAGCAGTGAAGGACAGGGGGCCGCAGATACGCAGTATTTT
.	TRBJ1-2	.	TRBV5-6	CASSLEQVYGYTF	TGTGCCAGCAGCTTAGAACAAGTTTATGGCTACACCTTC
.	TRBJ2-3	TRBD2	TRBV6-4	CASSDSVSGGVRTDTQYF	TGTGCCAGCAGTGACTCTGTTAGCGGGGGGGTTCGCACAGATACGCAGTATTTT
.	TRBJ2-3	.	TRBV12-3/TRBV12-4	CASSLLGEDTQYF	TGTGCCAGCAGCCTCCTAGGGGAAGATACGCAGTATTTT
.	TRBJ1-5	.	TRBV18	CASSPPPEGQPQHF	TGTGCCAGCTCACCTCCCCCAGAGGGTCAGCCCCAGCATTTT